This T cell receptor beta chain was profiled in a study of blood T cell repertoires in COVID-19. Overall study context: The United States, Italy and Spain were the sources of the acute and convalescent COVID-19 samples.

CDR1 is LNHDA, CDR2 SQIVND, per germline (reference sequence). With V trimmed by 3 bases and J by 5 bases, 7 bases remained unmatched. The CDR3 is made up of 15 amino acids. Only in-frame clones appear in the TCRdb table, and some are missing; sequencing was by immunoSEQ multiplex PCR. The sample has 90,000 or so clones, 80% to 90% seen once. The sequencing sample was made of peripheral blood. The sequence was obtained from a man in his sixties with acute or convalescent COVID-19. This sequence joins TRBV19 and TRBJ2-1; 7 nucleotides match TRBD2. CDR3 loop: CASSIPGLLNNEQFF. In DNA, the CDR3 is TGTGCCAGTAGTATCCCGGGACTACTAAACAATGAGCAGTTCTTC. The whole variable domain, remainder taken from reference TRBV19 and TRBJ2-1, is DGGITQSPKYLFRKEGQNVTLSCEQNLNHDAMYWYRQDPGQGLRLIYYSQIVNDFQKGDIAEGYSVSREKKESFPLTVTSAQKNPTAFYLCASSIPGLLNNEQFFGPGTRLTVL.